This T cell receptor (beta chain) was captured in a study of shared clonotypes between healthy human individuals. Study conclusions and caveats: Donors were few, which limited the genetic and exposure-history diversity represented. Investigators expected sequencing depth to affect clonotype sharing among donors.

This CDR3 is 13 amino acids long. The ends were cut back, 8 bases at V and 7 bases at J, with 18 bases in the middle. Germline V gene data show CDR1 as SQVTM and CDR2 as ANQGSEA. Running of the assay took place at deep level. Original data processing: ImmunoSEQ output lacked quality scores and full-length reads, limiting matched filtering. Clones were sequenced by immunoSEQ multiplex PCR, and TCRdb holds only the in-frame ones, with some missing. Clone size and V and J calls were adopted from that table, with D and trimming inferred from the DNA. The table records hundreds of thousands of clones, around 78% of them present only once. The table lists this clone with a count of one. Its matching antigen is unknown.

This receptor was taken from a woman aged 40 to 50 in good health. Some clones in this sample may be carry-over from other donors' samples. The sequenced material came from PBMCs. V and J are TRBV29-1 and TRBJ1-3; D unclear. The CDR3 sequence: CSSTPRAGNTIYF. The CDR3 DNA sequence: TGCAGCTCGACCCCCCGCGCCGGGAACACCATATATTTT. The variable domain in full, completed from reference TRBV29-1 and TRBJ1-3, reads SAVISQKPSRDICQRGTSLTIQCQVDSQVTMMFWYRQQPGQSLTLIATANQGSEATYESGFVIDKFPISRPNLTFSTLTVSNMSPEDSSIYLCSSTPRAGNTIYFGEGSWLTVV.